This entry lists 4 T cell receptor beta chains sequenced from one sample in a study of beta chain features in type 1 diabetes. Expressed TCRB transcripts were sequenced after all isolated RNA was converted to cDNA. TCRdb's table, derived via immunoSEQ multiplex PCR, lists solely in-frame clones and lacks some. The sample contains 150,000 to 190,000 clones, less than 9.5% of which appear only once. Sequencing was carried out using central memory CD4+ T cells from blood. The receptors here all came from a man aged 18 to 35 in good health.

This clone was seen a few times. This chain connects TRBV7-3 to TRBJ2-2; 7 nucleotides align to TRBD1. The junction had 5 bases not matched to a gene; V was cut back by 7 bases and J by 3 bases. CDR3 size: 14 residues. CDR1 is SGHTA, CDR2 FQGTGA, per germline. CDR3 loop: CASKLTGDTGELFF. The CDR3, as DNA: TGTGCCAGCAAATTAACAGGGGACACCGGGGAGCTGTTTTTT.

The chain combines TRBV18 with TRBJ1-1, with D perhaps TRBD1 (6 bases). The CDR3 is 15 residues long. Germline CDR1 is KGHSH and CDR2 is LQKENI. Trimming removed 3 bases at V and 0 bases at J, with 11 bases between. Here the CDR3 DNA reads TGTGCCAGCTCACCGAAACAGGGATTGAACACTGAAGCTTTCTTT. It translates to CASSPKQGLNTEAFF.

The gene calls are TRBV30 and TRBJ1-4; D is undetermined. This CDR3 comprises 16 residues. V lost 0 bases and J 7 bases, leaving 18 bases between the germline ends. Germline V gene sequence: CDR1 GTSNPN, CDR2 SVGIG (reference sequence). The CDR3 here is CAWSVRAGGGSEKLFF. Written as DNA, the CDR3 is TGTGCCTGGAGTGTAAGGGCGGGCGGCGGGAGTGAAAAACTGTTTTTT.

This clone occurred a few times. The chain employs TRBV27 and TRBJ2-7, with 10 positions matching TRBD1. This CDR3 has 18 residues. CDR1 is MNHEY, CDR2 SMNVEV, per germline (reference sequence). The junction had 16 bases not matched to a gene; V was cut back by 5 bases and J by 3 bases. The CDR3 spells CASSPLWAGTGVSYEQYF. The CDR3 nucleotides read TGTGCCAGCAGTCCTCTCTGGGCCGGGACAGGGGTGAGCTACGAGCAGTACTTC.